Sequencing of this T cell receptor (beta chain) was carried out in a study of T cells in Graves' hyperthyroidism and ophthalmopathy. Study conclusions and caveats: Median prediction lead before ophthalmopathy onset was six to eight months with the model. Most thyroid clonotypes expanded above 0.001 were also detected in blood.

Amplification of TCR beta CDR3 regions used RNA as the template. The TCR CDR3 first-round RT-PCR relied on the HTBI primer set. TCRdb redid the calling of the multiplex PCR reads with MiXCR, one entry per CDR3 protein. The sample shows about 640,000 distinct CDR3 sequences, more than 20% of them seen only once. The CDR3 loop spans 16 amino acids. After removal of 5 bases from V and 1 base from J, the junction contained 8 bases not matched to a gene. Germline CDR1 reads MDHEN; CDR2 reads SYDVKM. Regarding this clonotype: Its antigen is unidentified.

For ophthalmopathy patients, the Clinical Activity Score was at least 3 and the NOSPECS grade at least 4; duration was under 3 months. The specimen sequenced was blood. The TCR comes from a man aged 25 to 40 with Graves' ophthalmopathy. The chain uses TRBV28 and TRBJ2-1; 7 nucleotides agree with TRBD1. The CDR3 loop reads CASSDPGQVSYNEQFF. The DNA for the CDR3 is TGTGCCAGCAGTGACCCCGGACAGGTATCCTACAATGAGCAGTTCTTC.